The 20 T cell receptor beta chains in this list originate from one sample, sequenced in a study of Graves' ophthalmopathy and Graves' hyperthyroidism. TCR beta CDR3 regions were amplified from RNA transcripts. HTBI-primed first-round RT-PCR preceded second-round multiplex PCR. In TCRdb, the multiplex PCR reads were re-called with MiXCR into one record per CDR3 protein. This table has about 1.1 million distinct CDR3 sequences, approximately 35% appearing once. Sequenced material: peripheral blood or thyroid tissue (not recorded which). These receptors all stem from an adult man with Graves' hyperthyroidism.

This clonotype was seen a few times. Germline is not matched at one junction end, which may reflect a read error. The J gene is TRBJ1-2, the V gene TRBV9; no definite D call. This CDR3 is built from 15 residues. The germline V gene has CDR1 SGDLS and CDR2 YYNGEE. CDR3 residues: CAGSPRTGEGYGYTF. CDR3 DNA: TGTGCCGGCAGCCCCCGGACTGGGGAAGGCTATGGCTACACCTTC.

This clonotype occurred a few times. CDR3 in amino acids: CASSPLGQDSYEQYF. In DNA, the CDR3 is TGTGCCAGCTCACCACTTGGACAGGACTCCTACGAGCAGTACTTC. The chain is built from TRBV18 and TRBJ2-7; TRBD1 matches 7 bases. In germline, CDR1 is KGHSH, CDR2 LQKENI. V lost 1 base and J lost 0; bases outside the gene matches: 3. This CDR3 is 15 amino acids long. Variable domain in full (rest from reference TRBV18 and TRBJ2-7): NAGVMQNPRHLVRRRGQEARLRCSPMKGHSHVYWYRQLPEEGLKFMVYLQKENIIDESGMPKERFSAEFPKEGPSILRIQQVVRGDSAAYFCASSPLGQDSYEQYFGPGTRLTVT.

The V gene is TRBV7-9, the J gene TRBJ2-5; 7 positions match TRBD1. Per germline, CDR1 SEHNR and CDR2 FQNEAQ (reference sequence). CDR3 size: 15 residues. V was clipped by 6 bases and J by 5 bases; unmatched bases: 12. The CDR3 region is CASRATGPLWETQYF. The CDR3 DNA reads TGTGCCAGCAGGGCGACAGGGCCCCTCTGGGAGACCCAGTACTTC.

The chain combines TRBV7-9 with TRBJ2-7, with TRBD2 identical over 9 bases. V trimming: 6 bases; J trimming: 0 bases; junction bases outside the gene matches: 6. CDR1 SEHNR and CDR2 FQNEAQ come from the germline V gene (reference sequence). CDR3 length: 15 amino acids. This CDR3 is CASRVAGESSYEQYF. In DNA, the CDR3 is TGTGCCAGCAGGGTAGCGGGGGAGAGCTCCTACGAGCAGTACTTC.

The chain joins TRBV6-5 to TRBJ2-7, with D possibly being TRBD2 (6 bases). Germline assignment: CDR1 MNHEY and CDR2 SVGAGI. The V and J ends lost 6 bases and 0 bases respectively, with 15 bases between them. The CDR3 consists of 15 residues. In nucleotides, the CDR3 is TGTGCCAGCAGCCCGCGGGAACCCTTCTCCTACGAGCAGTACTTC. Residues: CASSPREPFSYEQYF.

The chain carries TRBV5-5 and TRBJ2-7, with 13 nucleotides matching TRBD2. The junction had 12 bases not matched to a gene; V was cut back by 3 bases and J by 6 bases. Germline V gene data show CDR1 as SGHKS and CDR2 as YYEKEE (reference sequence). The CDR3 is 17 residues long. The CDR3 spells CASSSRTSGRGEGEQYF. The CDR3 coding sequence is TGTGCCAGCAGCTCCCGGACTAGCGGGAGAGGGGAAGGCGAGCAGTACTTC.

J is TRBJ2-6 and V is TRBV5-4, with a possible D match to TRBD2 (6 bases). CDR1 is SGHNT, CDR2 YYREEE, per germline (reference sequence). This CDR3 is 16 amino acids long. The V gene lost 4 bases and the J gene lost 2 bases, with 13 bases spanning the gap. The CDR3 region has the DNA TGTGCCAGCAGCCCCGGGGGATCTACTGGGGCCAACGTCCTGACTTTC. Translated, it gives CASSPGGSTGANVLTF. The full variable domain, in which reference TRBV5-4 and TRBJ2-6 provide the parts outside the CDR3, is ETGVTQSPTHLIKTRGQQVTLRCSSQSGHNTVSWYQQALGQGPQFIFQYYREEENGRGNFPPRFSGLQFPNYSSELNVNALELDDSALYLCASSPGGSTGANVLTFGAGSRLTVL.

On this clonotype itself: An end of the junction does not agree with germline; a read error may underlie this. V is TRBV11-1 and J is TRBJ2-2; perhaps TRBD1 as D (5 bases). The CDR3 is 15 residues long. Looked up from germline, CDR1 is SGHAT and CDR2 is FQDESV (reference sequence). The CDR3 nucleotides are TGCGCCAGCAGCCAAGGTGGGGCAGGCACCGGGGAGCTGTTTTTT. This sequence encodes CASSQGGAGTGELFF.

Comment on this clonotype: At one end, the junction sequence differs from germline, possibly due to a read error. This sequence joins TRBV7-2 and TRBJ2-5; perhaps TRBD1 as D (6 bases). There are 18 residues in the CDR3. In germline, CDR1 is SGHTA, CDR2 FQGNSA. CDR3 sequence reads: CASSFGWGTLKPQEAQYF. The CDR3 DNA follows: TGTGCCAGCAGCTTCGGTTGGGGGACACTGAAACCACAAGAGGCCCAGTACTTC.

This clonotype was seen at least ten times. CDR3 sequence: CASSLNRGRRSPLHF. The DNA of the CDR3 is TGTGCCAGCAGCTTGAACAGGGGGCGGCGGTCACCCCTCCACTTT. The V gene is TRBV7-8, the J gene TRBJ1-6; 9 bases align to TRBD1. Per germline, CDR1 SGHVS and CDR2 FQNEAQ. The J segment lost 10 bases and the V segment lost 3 bases, leaving 7 bases of the junction unmatched. The CDR3 has 15 amino acids.

Turning to this clonotype: This clone may be a read error of a much larger clone one base away. The chain links TRBV12-3 or TRBV12-4 to TRBJ2-7; D might be TRBD1 or TRBD2, each matching 5 bases. This CDR3 region has 15 residues. Trimming took 5 bases from V and 5 from J, leaving 19 bases between them. The CDR3 sequence is CASSLTGTDLHEQYF. CDR3 DNA: TGTGCCAGCAGTCTCACCGGGACGGATCTCCACGAGCAGTACTTC.

This clonotype was counted a single time. V is TRBV7-2 and J is TRBJ1-2; D possibly corresponds to TRBD1 (6 bases). The CDR3 is 15 residues long. Germline values: CDR1 SGHTA, CDR2 FQGNSA. V lost 4 bases to trimming and J lost 5 bases, with 17 bases between them. The CDR3 region is CASSSPGAGSYGYTF. The DNA for the CDR3 is TGTGCCAGCAGCTCGCCGGGGGCAGGATCATATGGCTACACCTTC.

The chain uses TRBV7-9 and TRBJ1-2, with unresolved D. The V gene lost 2 bases and the J gene lost 8 bases, with 12 bases spanning the gap. This CDR3 has 13 residues. CDR1 SEHNR and CDR2 FQNEAQ come from the germline V gene (reference sequence). The CDR3 DNA sequence: TGTGCCAGCAGCTTATCATCCTTTCGCGGCTACACCTTC. This encodes CASSLSSFRGYTF.

There are a few counts of this clonotype. The genes are TRBV24-1 and TRBJ2-3; D is unresolved. The CDR3 consists of 14 residues. Trimming removed 4 bases from V and 0 bases from J, with 7 bases in between. Germline CDR1 and CDR2: KGHDR and SFDVKD. CDR3 residues: CATSDFDSTDTQYF. In DNA form, the CDR3 reads TGTGCCACCAGTGACTTCGACAGCACAGATACGCAGTATTTT.

This clonotype was counted a few times. This chain connects TRBV7-6 to TRBJ2-7, with TRBD1 matching over 9 bases. Germline V gives CDR1 SGHVS, CDR2 FNYEAQ. CDR3 length: 15 amino acids. The V gene end was trimmed by 5 bases and the J gene end by 5 bases; junction bases not matched to a gene: 10. The CDR3 loop reads CASSRRTGAEDEQYF. The CDR3 nucleotides are TGTGCCAGCAGCCGACGGACAGGGGCGGAGGACGAGCAGTACTTC.

The chain has TRBV9 and TRBJ1-4; TRBD1 matches 8 bases. Germline assignment: CDR1 SGDLS and CDR2 YYNGEE. CDR3 length: 13 residues. V lost 0 bases, J lost 15 bases, and 7 bases stayed unmatched. The CDR3 DNA follows: TGTGCCAGCAGCGTAGCTGGGGCAGGGGGCTTGTTTTTT. It specifies CASSVAGAGGLFF.

CDR3 coding DNA: TGTGCCAGCATCGAGGGACAGTCAAATTCACCCCTCCACTTT. Translating it yields CASIEGQSNSPLHF. The chain links TRBV7-2 to TRBJ1-6; 7 positions agree with TRBD1. Trimming at V came to 7 bases and at J to 7 bases, leaving 7 bases not matched to a gene. Looked up from germline, CDR1 is SGHTA and CDR2 is FQGNSA. CDR3 length equals 14 residues.

V usage is TRBV12-3 or TRBV12-4 and J usage is TRBJ2-3, with 10 bases that match TRBD1. The trim removed 5 bases at V and 1 base at J, leaving 3 bases unmatched. This CDR3 has 15 amino acids. The CDR3 DNA reads TGTGCCAGCAGTAAGACAGGGGGCGGCACAGATACGCAGTATTTT. Translating gives CASSKTGGGTDTQYF.

This clonotype occurred a few times. V usage is TRBV28 and J usage is TRBJ1-5; no reliable D call. Germline values: CDR1 MDHEN, CDR2 SYDVKM. V lost 6 bases and J 0 bases, leaving 18 bases between the germline ends. The CDR3 is 17 amino acids. Here the CDR3 DNA reads TGTGCCAGCAGCTACGTGACGGGCGGACCTAGCAATCAGCCCCAGCATTTT. Encoded protein: CASSYVTGGPSNQPQHF.

This sequence joins TRBV19 and TRBJ2-7; 14 bases agree with TRBD2. Per the germline V gene, CDR1 is LNHDA and CDR2 is SQIVND (reference sequence). This CDR3 has 16 amino acids. The V segment lost 4 bases and the J segment 4 bases; nucleotides outside the gene matches: 6. The CDR3 DNA sequence: TGTGCCAGTAGTACAACAAGACTAGCGGGAGGGTACGAGCAGTACTTC. This encodes CASSTTRLAGGYEQYF.